The sequence of this T cell receptor (beta chain) was determined in a study of blood T cell repertoires in COVID-19. Study information: COVID-19 samples from acute and convalescent phases originated in the United States, Italy and Spain. PBMCs, B-cell-depleted T cells, or T cells provided the cDNA or gDNA that made up the material.

In the original workflow: The assay estimated nucleated cells by amplifying reference gene primers. Sequenced by immunoSEQ multiplex PCR; TCRdb stores in-frame clones only, minus some. The V and J calls and the clone size are those of that table, but D and trimming were determined from the DNA. The repertoire holds about 200,000 clones, with approximately 94% as singletons. CDR3 length: 14 amino acids. The ends were cut back, 4 bases at V and 1 base at J, with 11 bases in the middle. Germline assignment: CDR1 SGHRS and CDR2 YFSETQ. Seattle participants joined during active infection and were tracked over time.

The sequenced material came from peripheral blood. This TCR was sampled from a man aged 25 to 45 with COVID-19, enrolled during active disease. V gene TRBV5-1 combines with J gene TRBJ1-1; D is unclear. The CDR3 is CASSHGLPNTEAFF. Here the CDR3 DNA reads TGCGCCAGCAGCCATGGACTCCCGAACACTGAAGCTTTCTTT.